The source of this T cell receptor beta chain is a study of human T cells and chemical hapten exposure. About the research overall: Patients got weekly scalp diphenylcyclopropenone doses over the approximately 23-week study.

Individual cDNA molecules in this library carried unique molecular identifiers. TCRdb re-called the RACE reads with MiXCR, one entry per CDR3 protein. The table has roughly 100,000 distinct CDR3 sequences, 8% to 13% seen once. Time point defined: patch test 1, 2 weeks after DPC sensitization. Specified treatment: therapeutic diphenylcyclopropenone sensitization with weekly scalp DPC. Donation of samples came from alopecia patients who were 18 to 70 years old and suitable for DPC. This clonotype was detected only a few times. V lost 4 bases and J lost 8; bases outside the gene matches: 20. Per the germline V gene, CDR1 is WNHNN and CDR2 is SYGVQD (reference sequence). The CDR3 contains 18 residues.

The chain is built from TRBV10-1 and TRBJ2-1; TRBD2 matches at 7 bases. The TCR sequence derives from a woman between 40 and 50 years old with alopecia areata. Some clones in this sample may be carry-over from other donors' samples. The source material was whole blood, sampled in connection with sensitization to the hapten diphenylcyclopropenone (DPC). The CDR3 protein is CASSGPFMAGEIRDEQFF. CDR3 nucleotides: TGCGCCAGCAGTGGGCCCTTCATGGCGGGAGAAATTAGGGATGAGCAGTTCTTC.